The rows below give T cell receptor beta chains drawn from one sample of a study of shared clonotypes between healthy human individuals. The method was immunoSEQ multiplex PCR; TCRdb's version includes in-frame clones alone and lacks a portion of them. The table records around 700,000 clones, 72% of them present only once. The material sequenced was memory CD4+ T cells sorted from blood. Receptors were obtained from a woman between 25 and 40 years old in good health. Both conserved end residues are part of each CDR3. Each record gives: V gene, clone size, CDR3 length, CDR3 protein. Expanded clones are given a class, and other clones once, few, many or no size at all.

TRBV9 | NA | 14 | CASSVSGTGYEQYF
TRBV2 | NA | 14 | CASSGASADNEQFF
TRBV7-9 | many | 16 | CASSLLVGSFPGELFF
TRBV7-8 | NA | 16 | CASSASGRGIGGELFF
TRBV28 | many | 16 | CASSSAWEGLSNEQFF
TRBV7-2 | NA | 16 | CASSLGVVVRQTEAFF
TRBV27 | NA | 17 | CASREPGQGAFDYEQYF
TRBV28 | NA | 14 | CASSLRDVKETQYF
TRBV19 | NA | 15 | CASRKAGTGDEKLFF
TRBV5-4 | NA | 17 | CASSLDLIRNPSYEQYF
TRBV19 | few | 10 | CASEGAEQYF
TRBV25-1 | NA | 14 | CATQTGNYNSPLHF
TRBV11-3 | few | 14 | CASWGVPYLRGYTF
TRBV11-2 | NA | 16 | CASSSRLAGSSYEQYF
TRBV6-5 | NA | 14 | CASSITRGLSEQYF
TRBV5-1 | NA | 14 | CASSLAVAVDEQYF
TRBV5-1 | NA | 15 | CASSLGSSGSHEQFF
TRBV19 | NA | 18 | CASSIDYWRGELLDEQYF
TRBV7-3 | once | 15 | CASSPGLAGAHEQFF
TRBV28 | NA | 14 | CASTGATLNNEQFF
TRBV7-8 | NA | 13 | CASSPGQTYEQYF
TRBV19 | NA | 13 | CASSIPGLPSYTF
TRBV6-6 | NA | 15 | CASSPTPGSLMGYTF
TRBV6-5 | NA | 15 | CASSKQGFGNQPQHF
TRBV5-1 | NA | 16 | CASSLATSPNTGELFF
TRBV28 | many | 12 | CASSTTGYGYTF
TRBV7-4 | NA | 12 | CARVWAVFEQYF
TRBV7-2 | once | 12 | CASSPDRNTIYF
TRBV5-1 | NA | 14 | CASSLDSMNTEAFF
TRBV2 | NA | 14 | CASRRQESSYEQYF
TRBV7-9 | once | 13 | CASSLEERTEAFF
TRBV28 | NA | 15 | CASNTRGQAYNEQFF
TRBV6-6 | NA | 13 | CASRKREGYEQYF
TRBV25-1 | NA | 14 | CASSGFGSSYEQYF
TRBV6-1 | NA | 14 | CATYGGGPRGELFF
TRBV5-4 | few | 15 | CASSSPASGMHEQYF
TRBV27 | NA | 13 | CASSPNRYNEQFF
TRBV28 | few | 15 | CASSLLTGGANEQFF
TRBV5-1 | NA | 14 | CASSSQDGWYGYTF
TRBV11-3 | NA | 17 | CASSRRNLAGAKYEQYF
TRBV19 | NA | 13 | CASHLRGEQPQHF
TRBV7-9 | NA | 13 | CASNDGFSYEQYF
TRBV11-2 | NA | 13 | CASSLQANTEAFF
TRBV28 | NA | 12 | CASSEAYTEAFF
TRBV18 | NA | 15 | CASSLQSTGTYGYTF
TRBV6-6 | NA | 13 | CASSRPGEETQYF
TRBV2 | few | 15 | CASTPLAGVLNEQFF
TRBV18 | NA | 14 | CASSFGQGDTEAFF
TRBV28 | NA | 12 | CASSSRAGELFF
TRBV28 | NA | 14 | CASSLYDNFYEQYF
TRBV18 | NA | 17 | CASSPFSIGSGGTEAFF
TRBV27 | NA | 17 | CASSPQIRGGGSYEQYF
TRBV28 | NA | 17 | CASSLGLAVSSYNEQFF
TRBV28 | NA | 14 | CASSLTGPGQPQHF
TRBV5-1 | NA | 14 | CASSASGSSYEQYF